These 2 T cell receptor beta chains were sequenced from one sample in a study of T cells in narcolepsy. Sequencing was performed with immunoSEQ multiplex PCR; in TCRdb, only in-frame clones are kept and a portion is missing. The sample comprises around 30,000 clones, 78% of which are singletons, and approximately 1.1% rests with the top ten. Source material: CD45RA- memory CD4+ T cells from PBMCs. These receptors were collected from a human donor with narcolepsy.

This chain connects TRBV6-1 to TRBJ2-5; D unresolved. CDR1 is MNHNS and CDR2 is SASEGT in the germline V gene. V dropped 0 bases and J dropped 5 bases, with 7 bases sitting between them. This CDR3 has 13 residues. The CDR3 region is CASSEAHRETQYF. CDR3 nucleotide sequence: TGTGCCAGCAGTGAAGCGCATAGGGAGACCCAGTACTTC.

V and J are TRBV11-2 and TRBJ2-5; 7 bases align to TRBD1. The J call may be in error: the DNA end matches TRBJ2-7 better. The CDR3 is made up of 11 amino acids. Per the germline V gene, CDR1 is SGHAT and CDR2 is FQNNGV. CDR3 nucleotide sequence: TGTGCCAGCGGACAGGCCTACGAGCAGTACTTC. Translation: CASGQAYEQYF.